This T cell receptor (beta chain) appears in the sequencing data of a study of identical twins. Per the germline V gene, CDR1 is SGHVS and CDR2 is FNYEAQ. The CDR3 covers 15 residues. Germline trimming cut 6 bases from V and 9 bases from J; bases unmatched to any gene: 8. This clonotype was observed a few times. The target antigen is unknown. Notes on the study in general: Sequences that were out-of-frame, alpha and twin-shared displayed an excess of low generation probability. Twins shared beta out-of-frame sequences in excess, but this excess was weaker.

TCRdb reprocessed the 5' RACE reads via MiXCR and lists one record per CDR3 protein. This sample has approximately 220,000 distinct CDR3 sequences, with approximately 7.8% found just once. These data were also reused for a study on yellow fever vaccine responses in identical twins.

The sequence was obtained from a woman under 30 in good health. The chain carries TRBV7-6 and TRBJ2-1, with TRBD2 matching 13 bases. The specimen sequenced was CD8+ T cells sorted from blood. CDR3 DNA: TGTGCCAGCAGGCCGACTAGCGGGAGGTCCGGTGAGCAGTTCTTC. Its protein product is CASRPTSGRSGEQFF.